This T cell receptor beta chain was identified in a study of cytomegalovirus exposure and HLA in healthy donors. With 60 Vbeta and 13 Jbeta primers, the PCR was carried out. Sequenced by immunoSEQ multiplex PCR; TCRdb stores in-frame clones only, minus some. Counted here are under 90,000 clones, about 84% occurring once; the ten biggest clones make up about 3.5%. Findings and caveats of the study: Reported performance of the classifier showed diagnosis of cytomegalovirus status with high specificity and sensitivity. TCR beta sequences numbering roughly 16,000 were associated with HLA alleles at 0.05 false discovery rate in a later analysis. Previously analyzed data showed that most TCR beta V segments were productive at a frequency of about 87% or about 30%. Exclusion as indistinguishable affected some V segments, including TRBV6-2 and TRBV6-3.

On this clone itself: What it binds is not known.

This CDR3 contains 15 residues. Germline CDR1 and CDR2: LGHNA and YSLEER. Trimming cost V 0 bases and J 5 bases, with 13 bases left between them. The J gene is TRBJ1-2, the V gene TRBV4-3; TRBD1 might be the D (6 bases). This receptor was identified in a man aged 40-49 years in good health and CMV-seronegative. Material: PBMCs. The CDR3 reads CASSQDRGRGYGYTF. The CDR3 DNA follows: TGCGCCAGCAGCCAAGATCGGGGCAGGGGTTATGGCTACACCTTC.